This is a list of T cell receptor beta chains from one sample in a study of glioma-infiltrating T cells. TCRdb re-called the multiplex PCR reads with MiXCR, one entry per CDR3 protein. Among approximately 140,000 distinct CDR3 sequences listed, about 25% were seen once. Source material: glioma tissue, nonneoplastic brain tissue, or PBMCs (not recorded which). Receptors were obtained from a human donor with low-grade glioma or glioblastoma, undergoing nonglioma brain surgery, or in good health (not recorded which). Both conserved end residues are part of each CDR3. The D gene is left open where the match is weak. A row's size may be missing; if present it is once, few, many or a size class.

d_call | clone_size | j_call | cdr3_length | v_call | cdr3_nt | cdr3_aa
. | many | TRBJ2-5 | 13 | TRBV28 | TGTGCCATCTGGCTAGGACCTCAAGAGACCCAGTACTTC | CAIWLGPQETQYF
. | many | TRBJ2-5 | 14 | TRBV7-9 | TGTGCCAGCAGCTTAAATAAGATTTATGAGACCCAGTACTTC | CASSLNKIYETQYF
TRBD1 | . | TRBJ2-4 | 18 | TRBV19 | TGTGCCAGTAGTTCTGTCCCGGGACAGCGATTCGGGCAGAACATTCAGTACTTC | CASSSVPGQRFGQNIQYF
TRBD2 | . | TRBJ2-1 | 14 | TRBV6-9 | TGTGCCAGCAGTTACCGGGGGGGCCATGATGAGCAGTTCTTC | CASSYRGGHDEQFF
. | few | TRBJ1-5 | 14 | TRBV12-3/TRBV12-4 | TGTGCCAGCAGTTTGACCGGGGGAAATCAGCCCCAGCATTTT | CASSLTGGNQPQHF
. | few | TRBJ2-6 | 18 | TRBV25-1 | TGTGCCAGCACCGGAGGCGGGGTACCGGGAGCCGGGGCCAACGTCCTGACTTTC | CASTGGGVPGAGANVLTF
. | . | TRBJ1-5 | 15 | TRBV20-1 | TGCAGTGCTACCACCGGGACTAGGAGCAATCAGCCCCAGCATTTT | CSATTGTRSNQPQHF
. | few | TRBJ1-5 | 12 | TRBV19 | TGTGCCAGTAGGGGGATCAATCAGCCCCAGCATTTT | CASRGINQPQHF
. | few | TRBJ2-1 | 14 | TRBV3-1 | TGTGCCAGCAGCCATGAAGACAGATACAATGAGCAGTTCTTC | CASSHEDRYNEQFF
TRBD1 | . | TRBJ1-4 | 14 | TRBV18 | TGTGCCAGCTCACCTGACAGGGGTAATGAAAAACTGTTTTTT | CASSPDRGNEKLFF
. | many | TRBJ1-6 | 14 | TRBV25-1 | TGTGCCAGCAGTGCGGGACTCCTAAATTCACCCCTCCACTTT | CASSAGLLNSPLHF
TRBD1 | few | TRBJ1-2 | 14 | TRBV6-6 | TGTGCCAGCAGTTACTCTTCAGGGGGCTATGGCTACACCTTC | CASSYSSGGYGYTF
TRBD2 | many | TRBJ2-3 | 14 | TRBV20-1 | TGCAGTGCTCCCCCCCTAGCGGGCGCAGATACGCAGTATTTT | CSAPPLAGADTQYF
. | . | TRBJ2-2 | 13 | TRBV19 | TGTGCCACAGGGGCCCGCGATACCGGGGAGCTGTTTTTT | CATGARDTGELFF
. | few | TRBJ1-1 | 11 | TRBV20-1 | TGCAGTGCTAGTAAAGGACCTGAAGCTTTCTTT | CSASKGPEAFF
TRBD2 | few | TRBJ2-1 | 17 | TRBV5-4 | TGTGCCAGCAGCTCATGGTCGCTAGCGGGGGGACGAAATGAGCAGTTCTTC | CASSSWSLAGGRNEQFF
TRBD1 | many | TRBJ1-5 | 15 | TRBV20-1 | TGCAGTGCTAGAACTACAGGGGGAGGCAATCAGCCCCAGCATTTT | CSARTTGGGNQPQHF
. | . | TRBJ1-1 | 14 | TRBV12-3/TRBV12-4 | TGTGCCAGCAGTGGGACGTCGATGAACACTGAAGCTTTCTTT | CASSGTSMNTEAFF
. | . | TRBJ1-4 | 15 | TRBV10-2 | TGCGCCAGCAGGGGACTCAACGCAACTAATGAAAAACTGTTTTTT | CASRGLNATNEKLFF
. | . | TRBJ2-1 | 14 | TRBV14 | TGTGCCAGCAGCCCACAAGTGGGGGGTAATGAGCAGTTCTTC | CASSPQVGGNEQFF
TRBD1 | many | TRBJ2-3 | 17 | TRBV24-1 | TGTGCCACCAGTGATGCCCCAGGGGGACACAGCACAGATACGCAGTATTTT | CATSDAPGGHSTDTQYF
. | . | TRBJ1-1 | 14 | TRBV10-2 | TGCGCCAGCTACTTAAACACAGGGAGCACTGAAGCTTTCTTT | CASYLNTGSTEAFF
TRBD2 | many | TRBJ2-3 | 17 | TRBV7-6 | TGTGCCAGCGGCCTTATGACTAGCGGGGGGCTAACAGATACGCAGTATTTT | CASGLMTSGGLTDTQYF
. | many | TRBJ2-5 | 13 | TRBV6-1 | TGTGCCAGCAGTGAACTACGCGGGGAGACCCAGTACTTC | CASSELRGETQYF
. | . | TRBJ2-5 | 15 | TRBV4-1 | TGCGCCAGCAGCCAAGATCCCCAGGGTCGTAAGACCCAGTACTTC | CASSQDPQGRKTQYF
. | many | TRBJ2-5 | 13 | TRBV6-1 | TGTGCCAGCAGCCCCCCCAGCCAAGAGACCCAGTACTTC | CASSPPSQETQYF
TRBD1 | many | TRBJ2-1 | 16 | TRBV28 | TGTGCCAGCAGTACCCCGACAGGGCCCATCTACAATGAGCAGTTCTTC | CASSTPTGPIYNEQFF
. | few | TRBJ1-1 | 15 | TRBV7-9 | TGTGCCAGCAGCTTATTAACGGCTGGGGGCACTGAAGCTTTCTTT | CASSLLTAGGTEAFF
TRBD1 | few | TRBJ1-1 | 16 | TRBV25-1 | TGTGCCAGCAGTGCCGGGACAGAGGGGGGTAGGCCTGAAGCTTTCTTT | CASSAGTEGGRPEAFF
. | many | TRBJ1-1 | 14 | TRBV6-1 | TGTGCCAGCAGCGTCGCTTCAAGAAACACTGAAGCTTTCTTT | CASSVASRNTEAFF
. | . | TRBJ2-5 | 14 | TRBV25-1 | TGTGCCAGCAGTGAATGGGGAGAGAAAGAGACCCAGTACTTC | CASSEWGEKETQYF
. | . | TRBJ1-1 | 17 | TRBV19 | TGTGCCAGTAGTATTCAAACAAACCCTACAGGCGAGACTGAAGCTTTCTTT | CASSIQTNPTGETEAFF
TRBD1 | . | TRBJ1-1 | 14 | TRBV29-1 | TGCAGCGTCGCCTGGGGACAGGCGAACACTGAAGCTTTCTTT | CSVAWGQANTEAFF
TRBD1 | few | TRBJ1-2 | 15 | TRBV6-6 | TGTGCCAGCAGTTACCGCCGGACAGGGCCAGGGGGCTACACCTTC | CASSYRRTGPGGYTF
TRBD1 | many | TRBJ1-1 | 14 | TRBV27 | TGTGCCAGCAGTGTACAGGGGTCGGGCACTGAAGCTTTCTTT | CASSVQGSGTEAFF
. | few | TRBJ1-1 | 11 | TRBV28 | TGTGCCAGCAGTCTCTGGGAACGAGCTTTCTTT | CASSLWERAFF
. | many | TRBJ1-2 | 13 | TRBV20-1 | TGCAGTGCTATGACCGGGGACCGACGGGGCTACACCTTC | CSAMTGDRRGYTF
. | few | TRBJ1-1 | 13 | TRBV6-4 | TGTGCCAGCAGTGACGCCCCGGGGACTGAAGCTTTCTTT | CASSDAPGTEAFF
TRBD1 | few | TRBJ2-4 | 16 | TRBV20-1 | TGCAGTGCTAGATTTCAGGGGGCGCCGGCCAAAAACATTCAGTACTTC | CSARFQGAPAKNIQYF
TRBD1 | . | TRBJ2-1 | 14 | TRBV4-1 | TGCGCCAGCAGCCCTCGACAGGGGCGGAATGAGCAGTTCTTC | CASSPRQGRNEQFF
. | . | TRBJ1-1 | 14 | TRBV13 | TGTGCCAGCAGCTTAGGACCAGGGGACACTGAAGCTTTCTTT | CASSLGPGDTEAFF
. | . | TRBJ1-4 | 13 | TRBV12-3/TRBV12-4 | TGTGCCAGCAGTTGGACAGTTCCCGAAAAACTGTTTTTT | CASSWTVPEKLFF
TRBD1 | few | TRBJ2-5 | 15 | TRBV18 | TGTGCCAGCTCACCATACAGGGGCCCAGAAGAGACCCAGTACTTC | CASSPYRGPEETQYF
. | . | TRBJ1-2 | 12 | TRBV7-2 | TGTGCCAGCAGCTTATACTTAGGAGGCTACACCTTC | CASSLYLGGYTF
TRBD1 | . | TRBJ2-1 | 17 | TRBV24-1 | TGTGCCACCAGTGAGAAACGAGGGACAGGGGACGACAATGAGCAGTTCTTC | CATSEKRGTGDDNEQFF
. | . | TRBJ2-5 | 15 | TRBV4-3 | TGCGCCAGCAGCCCGCCTGGGCGAACGAAAGAGACCCGGTACTTC | CASSPPGRTKETRYF
. | . | TRBJ2-3 | 16 | TRBV7-9 | TGTGCCACCCATGCCCCCGAGTTCATCCCCACAGATACGCAGTATTTT | CATHAPEFIPTDTQYF
. | few | TRBJ1-6 | 15 | TRBV19 | TGTGCCAGTAGTATTATCTCCAGGGTTGATTCACCCCTCCACTTT | CASSIISRVDSPLHF
. | few | TRBJ1-1 | 13 | TRBV7-9 | TGTGCCAGCAGCTCAAGGGGGAACACTGAAGCTTTCTTT | CASSSRGNTEAFF
TRBD1 | . | TRBJ1-5 | 15 | TRBV20-1 | TGCAGTGCTAGAGTGGGACAGGGGGCAGGTCAGCCCCAGCATTTT | CSARVGQGAGQPQHF
. | few | TRBJ2-1 | 14 | TRBV12-3/TRBV12-4 | TGTGCCAGCAGTTTCGTCCCTACTGCCAATGAGCAGTTCTTC | CASSFVPTANEQFF
. | . | TRBJ1-1 | 15 | TRBV11-2 | TGTGCCAGCAGCTTAGAGTTAATTCGGAACACTGAAGCTTTCTTT | CASSLELIRNTEAFF
. | few | TRBJ1-3 | 16 | TRBV7-9 | TGTGCCAGCAGCTTATGGAACGCCGCCTCTGGAAACACCATATATTTT | CASSLWNAASGNTIYF
TRBD1 | . | TRBJ1-5 | 15 | TRBV2 | TGTGCCAGCGGACTCGACAGGGGAGGCAATCATCCCCAGCATTTT | CASGLDRGGNHPQHF
. | few | TRBJ1-3 | 13 | TRBV20-1 | TGCAGTGCCTGGACAGTCTCTGGAAACACCATATATTTT | CSAWTVSGNTIYF
. | . | TRBJ2-5 | 13 | TRBV3-1 | TGTGCCAGCAGCCAAGATCGGCAAACGACCCAGTACTTC | CASSQDRQTTQYF
. | . | TRBJ2-2 | 13 | TRBV6-1 | TGTGCCAGGGACGGAGGAAACACCGGGGAGCTGTTTTTT | CARDGGNTGELFF
. | . | TRBJ1-2 | 12 | TRBV2 | TGTGCCAGCATCGGGGGGTATGGTGGCTACACCTTC | CASIGGYGGYTF